Each of the 13 T cell receptor beta chains below was sequenced from the same sample in a study of blood T cell repertoires in COVID-19. The repertoire was sequenced with immunoSEQ multiplex PCR; TCRdb's copy has only in-frame clones and lacks some. The sample has approximately 300,000 clones; about 89% are singletons. Sequencing was performed on PBMCs or T cells enriched from blood (not recorded which). The receptors stem from a woman aged 30 to 39 who had recovered from COVID-19.

The chain has TRBV14 and TRBJ2-2; weak D call: TRBD2 (5 bases). V lost 6 bases to trimming and J lost 3 bases, with 11 bases between them. The CDR3 has 14 amino acids. Germline CDR1 reads SGHDN; CDR2 reads FVKESK. The CDR3 DNA sequence: TGTGCCAGCAGAAGCGGCGTGGACACCGGGGAGCTGTTTTTT. Translating it yields CASRSGVDTGELFF.

The chain uses TRBV19 and TRBJ2-2, with 11 bases lining up with TRBD1. This CDR3 has 14 residues. Germline V gene lookup returns CDR1 LNHDA and CDR2 SQIVND (reference sequence). The trim removed 4 bases at V and 7 bases at J, leaving 2 bases unmatched. CDR3 DNA sequence: TGTGCCAGTAGTAGGACAGGGGGCGGCGGGGAGCTGTTTTTT. Translation: CASSRTGGGGELFF.

The chain carries TRBV27 and TRBJ1-1, with D perhaps matching TRBD1 (5 bases). This CDR3 has 14 residues. CDR1 and CDR2 (germline): MNHEY, SMNVEV (reference sequence). V dropped 2 bases and J dropped 5 bases, with 12 bases sitting between them. As DNA, the CDR3 is TGTGCCAGCAGTTTACTGGGACGGGGGACTGAAGCTTTCTTT. Its translation is CASSLLGRGTEAFF.

The V call is TRBV4-3, the J call TRBJ2-1, with no clear D. Germline CDR1 is LGHNA and CDR2 is YSLEER. The length of the CDR3 is 16 residues. V dropped 0 bases and J dropped 0 bases, with 9 bases sitting between them. The CDR3 DNA reads as TGCGCCAGCAGCCAAGATAAATGGAGCTCCTACAATGAGCAGTTCTTC. Translating gives CASSQDKWSSYNEQFF.

V and J are TRBV25-1 and TRBJ2-7; tentative D call: TRBD2 (6 bases). V lost 1 base and J 11 bases, leaving 21 bases between the germline ends. The CDR3 spans 15 residues. CDR1 and CDR2 from the germline V gene are MGHDK and SYGVNS. CDR3 region: CASSEFGQGGRREYF. CDR3 DNA: TGTGCCAGCAGTGAATTCGGGCAGGGAGGCAGAAGGGAGTACTTC.

This clone showed up just a few times. The V call is TRBV3-1 (or the pseudogene TRBV3-2), the J call TRBJ1-1; TRBD1 matches 10 bases. This CDR3 contains 16 residues. Germline values: CDR1 LGHDT, CDR2 YNNKEL (reference sequence). With 4 bases clipped from V and 6 bases from J, the junction kept 11 bases outside the gene matches. The CDR3 spells CASSPGGTGAGAEAFF. CDR3 DNA sequence: TGTGCCAGCAGCCCCGGAGGGACAGGGGCGGGGGCTGAAGCTTTCTTT.

The DNA of the CDR3 is TGTGCCAGCAGCTTTACAGCCAACTTTTATGGCTACACCTTC. Its translation: CASSFTANFYGYTF. The V gene is TRBV5-8, the J gene TRBJ1-2; no firm D call. CDR3 size: 14 residues. V lost 2 bases to trimming and J lost 5 bases, with 13 bases between them. Per the germline V gene, CDR1 is SGHTS and CDR2 is YDEGEE. Combining the CDR3 with reference TRBV5-8 and TRBJ1-2 gives the whole variable domain EAGVTQSPTHLIKTRGQQATLRCSPISGHTSVYWYQQALGLGLQFLLWYDEGEERNRGNFPPRFSGRQFPNYSSELNVNALELEDSALYLCASSFTANFYGYTFGSGTRLTVV.

The chain joins TRBV5-4 to TRBJ2-5, with D possibly being TRBD2 (6 bases). This CDR3 region has 16 residues. CDR1 is SGHNT and CDR2 is YYREEE in the germline V gene (reference sequence). The germline V and J ends were trimmed by 4 bases and 5 bases, with 21 bases remaining between them. The CDR3, as DNA: TGTGCCAGCAGCACCCGGGACTCAATATTGGGGGAGACCCAGTACTTC. Protein sequence: CASSTRDSILGETQYF.

The chain is built from TRBV7-9 and TRBJ1-4, with TRBD1 matching 11 bases. J gave up 2 bases and V 5 bases, and 13 bases lay outside the gene matches. Germline lookup yields CDR1 SEHNR and CDR2 FQNEAQ (reference sequence). This CDR3 contains 19 residues. CDR3 residues: CASSTDRGRFGDTNEKLFF. Written as DNA, the CDR3 is TGTGCCAGCAGCACGGACAGGGGGCGATTTGGAGACACTAATGAAAAACTGTTTTTT.

This clone came up once. The V and J genes are TRBV6-4 and TRBJ2-3; 11 bases align to TRBD2. V shed 5 bases, J shed 4 bases, and the junction held 8 bases outside the gene matches. Germline values: CDR1 MRHNA, CDR2 SNTAGT. The CDR3 totals 16 residues. The CDR3 DNA sequence: TGTGCCAGCAGTCCCCTTAGCGGGGGGGGTGCAGATACGCAGTATTTT. Its protein is CASSPLSGGGADTQYF.

The chain recombines TRBV4-1 with TRBJ1-1; D not certain. CDR3 length: 13 amino acids. V was clipped by 1 base and J by 7 bases, with 10 bases between them. Germline V gene lookup returns CDR1 MGHRA and CDR2 YSYEKL. CDR3 DNA sequence: TGCGCCAGCAGCCAAGTGGCGGTTATTGAAGCTTTCTTT. Encoded protein: CASSQVAVIEAFF.

The gene calls are TRBV9 and TRBJ1-5, with unresolved D. This CDR3 region has 14 residues. With 4 bases removed from V and 4 bases from J, the gap between germline ends came to 12 bases. The germline V gene encodes CDR1 SGDLS and CDR2 YYNGEE. The CDR3 region has the DNA TGTGCCAGCAGCTTAACGGGAGGTAATCAGCCCCAGCATTTT. Protein sequence: CASSLTGGNQPQHF.

The chain recombines TRBV28 with TRBJ2-2; no clear D gene. CDR3 length: 14 amino acids. CDR1 and CDR2 (germline): MDHEN, SYDVKM. The germline V and J ends were trimmed by 6 bases and 6 bases, with 14 bases remaining between them. The CDR3 nucleotides read TGTGCCAGCAGACCCGGGTTATCAGCCGGGGAGCTGTTTTTT. Its translation: CASRPGLSAGELFF.